This entry is about one TCR beta chain. This clone was seen just once. Its antigen target is currently unknown. No base quality values were provided; no much bigger clone lies one nucleotide off. These data come from a study of T cell responses to AZD1222 COVID-19 vaccine (dated by TCRdb to about 2021). With regard to the full study: A total of about 230 trial participants underwent TCR sequencing, of whom about 210 received two doses of AZD1222 and about 26 received two doses of the MenACWY control vaccine. Trial participants were enrolled by age into subgroups of 18-55, 56-69 and 70-plus years, and around 150, 28 and 57 TCR-sequenced participants, respectively, were included in these subgroups. Study-level results and caveats: The vaccine-associated CD4 TCRs covered the entire spike protein, and the dominant responses fell in regions 160-218 and 743-854. Participants were mostly white British, with more females than males. The authors suggested clonal diversity may have been underestimated. Spike-specific TCR breadth and depth rose significantly after two AZD1222 doses compared with day 0 and with MenACWY recipients. The 56-69-year group was small, and its depth increase did not reach significance, likely because of low power. Only five or six AZD1222 recipients were SARS-CoV-2 seropositive at baseline, limiting conclusions about previously exposed vaccinees. Nearly half of unique spike-specific TCRs reportedly recognized epitopes outside regions mutated in the B.1.351 and B.1.1.7 variants. Because no day 14 peak-response samples were available, repertoires were characterized only after the peak T cell response.

The time point label, read with the paper, signifies: about 28 days (+/-7) after the second vaccine dose. AZD1222 recipients whose second dose came at about 4 weeks and those whose second dose came at about 12 weeks were combined into one group, since spike-specific TCR depth and breadth did not differ between the two schedules. The vaccinee samples were drawn from two UK trials, COV001 and COV002, one of which was a single-blind randomized controlled phase 2/3 trial testing AZD1222 (ChAdOx1 nCoV-19) in healthy adults. For TCRbeta chain sequencing, PBMC samples were collected from trial participants at day 0 and at day 28 after the second dose. The CDR3 regions of human TCRbeta chains were subjected to immunosequencing. In the paper's pipeline: TCRs in the repertoires were matched against a reference library of SARS-CoV-2-specific TCRs that had been generated with the MIRA antigen-specificity platform. Breadth meant the fraction of unique TCRs that were SARS-CoV-2-associated, whereas depth meant the fraction of total T cells that were SARS-CoV-2-associated. Using the MIRA data, each spike-specific TCR was assigned both to the spike region to which the TCR was reactive and to a CD4 or CD8 class. Log10-transformed breadth and depth values were compared by one-way ANOVA with Sidak's multiple comparisons tests. TCRdb's version of the immuneACCESS table is confined to in-frame rearrangements and falls short of the full clone set. An unresolved V gene accounts for under half of the shortfall where checked; the remainder is of unknown origin. The DNA was the basis for D and trimming; V, J and clone size are from that table. The table for this sample lists 85,000 to 120,000 clones; around 90% of them were counted only once. Jointly, the top ten make up around 7.6% of the sample.

The germline ends are 10 bases apart after V is trimmed by 6 bases and J by 4 bases. The CDR3 runs 13 amino acids, cysteine and phenylalanine included. Just CDR3 DNA is preserved here, 39 bases in frame from base 1. CDR1 and CDR2 (MNHEY, SMNVEV) derive from the germline V gene (reference sequence). The sequencing used peripheral blood, collected 28 days after the second AZD1222 dose. The rearrangement joined TRBV27 to TRBJ1-3; TRBD1 could be the D gene, as 5 bases match. The clonotype was recovered from an adult who received the AZD1222 COVID-19 vaccine. The sequenced DNA is TGTGCCAGCAGACTCAACAGGGGAAACACCATATATTTT. It encodes CASRLNRGNTIYF.